This TCR beta chain was observed in a study of blood T cell repertoires in COVID-19. Whole-study context: COVID-19 samples from acute and convalescent phases originated in the United States, Italy and Spain. PBMCs, B-cell-depleted T cells, or T cells provided the cDNA or gDNA that made up the material.

The V end lost 1 base, the J end lost 4 bases, and 11 bases lay between the germline ends. This CDR3 is 14 amino acids long. Germline-derived CDR1 and CDR2 are SEHNR and FQNEAQ (reference sequence). Authors' processing steps: Nucleated cell counts were estimated from reference gene primer amplification. Assay: immunoSEQ multiplex PCR; the TCRdb copy retains only in-frame clones and omits some. V, J and clone size are those of that table, while D and trimming were read from the DNA. Here the sample spans some 320,000 clones, more than 70% being singletons. The V call is TRBV7-9, the J call TRBJ2-7; D possibly corresponds to TRBD1 (6 bases). The sample was peripheral blood. The clonotype originates from a woman aged 30 to 39 who had recovered from COVID-19. Written as DNA, the CDR3 is TGTGCCAGCAGCTTAGGAAGCAGGGGATACGAGCAGTACTTC. Translated, it gives CASSLGSRGYEQYF. Full variable domain (outside the CDR3, taken from reference TRBV7-9 and TRBJ2-7): DTGVSQNPRHKITKRGQNVTFRCDPISEHNRLYWYRQTLGQGPEFLTYFQNEAQLEKSRLLSDRFSAERPKGSFSTLEIQRTEQGDSAMYLCASSLGSRGYEQYFGPGTRLTVT.